In its sample, the clone carrying this TCR beta chain was seen a few times. Its target is unknown. The junction had 9 bases not matched to a gene; V was cut back by 6 bases and J by 1 base. This CDR3 is built from 15 residues. CDR1 and CDR2 from the germline V gene are DFQATT and SNEGSKA (reference sequence). These data come from a study of post-analysis software for immune sequencing data. As for the study in general: Patients had relapsing-remitting, secondary progressive or progressive-relapsing multiple sclerosis; some lacked subtype.

Unique-molecular-identifier-tagged TCR beta cDNA libraries were used. Each sample of roughly 0.9 to 10 million input T cells yielded about 500,000 cDNA molecules, so each molecule approximated one T cell. TCRdb analysed the PCR reads with MiXCR anew, one entry per CDR3 protein. The sample shows hundreds of thousands of distinct CDR3 sequences, roughly 27% of them seen only once. Whole-study results and caveats: The normalized Chao1 diversity of multiple sclerosis patients was significantly lower than that of controls. Controls showed lower frequencies than patients for five TRBV segments, and TRBV5-6, TRBV5-1 and TRBV20-1 were among these.

This TCR was recovered from a girl aged 10 to 17 with multiple sclerosis. Material for sequencing was blood. The genes are TRBV20-1 and TRBJ1-5; 7 bases fit TRBD1. Here the CDR3 reads CSATDREGSNQPQHF. In nucleotides, the CDR3 is TGCAGTGCGACCGACAGGGAGGGGAGCAATCAGCCCCAGCATTTT.